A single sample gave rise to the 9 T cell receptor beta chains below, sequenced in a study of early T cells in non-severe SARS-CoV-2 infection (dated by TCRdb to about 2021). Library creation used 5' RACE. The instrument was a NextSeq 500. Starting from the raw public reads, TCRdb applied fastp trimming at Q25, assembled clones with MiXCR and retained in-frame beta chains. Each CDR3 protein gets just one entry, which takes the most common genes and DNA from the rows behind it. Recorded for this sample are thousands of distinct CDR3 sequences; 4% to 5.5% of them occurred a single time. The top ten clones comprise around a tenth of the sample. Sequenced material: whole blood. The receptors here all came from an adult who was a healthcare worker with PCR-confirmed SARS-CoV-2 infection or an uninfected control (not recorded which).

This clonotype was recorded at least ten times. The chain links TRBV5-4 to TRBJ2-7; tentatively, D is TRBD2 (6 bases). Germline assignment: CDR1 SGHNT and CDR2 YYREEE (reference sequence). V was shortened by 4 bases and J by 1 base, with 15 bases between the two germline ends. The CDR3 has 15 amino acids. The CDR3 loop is CASSRPGLTSYEQYV. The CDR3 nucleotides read TGTGCCAGCAGCCGCCCGGGACTGACATCCTACGAGCAGTACGTC.

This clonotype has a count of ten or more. CDR3 sequence reads: CASMGNTHRPLSEQFF. The DNA for the CDR3 is TGCGCCAGCATGGGGAATACTCACAGGCCCCTCTCGGAGCAGTTCTTC. The chain is built from TRBV10-2 and TRBJ2-1; TRBD1 might be the D (5 bases). The V and J ends lost 7 bases and 10 bases respectively, with 26 bases between them. The germline V gene encodes CDR1 WSHSY and CDR2 SAAADI. The CDR3 sequence is 16 residues long.

The CDR3 DNA sequence: TGTGCCAGCAGCCCGGAACCCCGACTAGCGGGAGCTAATGAGCAGTTCTTC. Translated: CASSPEPRLAGANEQFF. The chain is built from TRBV7-2 and TRBJ2-1, with 12 bases matching TRBD2. CDR3 length equals 17 residues. Germline V gene sequence: CDR1 SGHTA, CDR2 FQGNSA. After removal of 5 bases from V and 7 bases from J, the junction contained 12 bases not matched to a gene. Supplemented by reference TRBV7-2 and TRBJ2-1, the full variable domain reads GAGVSQSPSNKVTEKGKDVELRCDPISGHTALYWYRQSLGQGLEFLIYFQGNSAPDKSGLPSDRFSAERTGGSVSTLTIQRTQQEDSAVYLCASSPEPRLAGANEQFFGPGTRLTVL.

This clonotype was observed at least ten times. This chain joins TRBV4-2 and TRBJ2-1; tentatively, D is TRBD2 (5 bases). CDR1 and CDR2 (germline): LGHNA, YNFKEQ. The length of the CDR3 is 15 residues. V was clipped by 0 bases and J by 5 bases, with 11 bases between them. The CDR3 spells CASSQDGRVDNEQFF. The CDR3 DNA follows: TGTGCCAGCAGCCAAGATGGGCGGGTAGACAATGAGCAGTTCTTC.

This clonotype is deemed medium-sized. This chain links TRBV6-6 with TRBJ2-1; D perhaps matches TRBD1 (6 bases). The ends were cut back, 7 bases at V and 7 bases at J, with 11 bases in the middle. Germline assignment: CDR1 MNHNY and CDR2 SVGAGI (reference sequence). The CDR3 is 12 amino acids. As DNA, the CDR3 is TGTGCCAGCATAAACAGGGAAAATGAGCAGTTCTTC. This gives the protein CASINRENEQFF.

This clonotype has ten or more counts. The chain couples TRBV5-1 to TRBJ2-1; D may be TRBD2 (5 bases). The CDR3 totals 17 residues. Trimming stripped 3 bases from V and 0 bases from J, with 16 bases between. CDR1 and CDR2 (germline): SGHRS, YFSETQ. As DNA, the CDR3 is TGCGCCAGCAGCTCCCGTAATAGCGCCAGCTCCTACAATGAGCAGTTCTTC. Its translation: CASSSRNSASSYNEQFF.

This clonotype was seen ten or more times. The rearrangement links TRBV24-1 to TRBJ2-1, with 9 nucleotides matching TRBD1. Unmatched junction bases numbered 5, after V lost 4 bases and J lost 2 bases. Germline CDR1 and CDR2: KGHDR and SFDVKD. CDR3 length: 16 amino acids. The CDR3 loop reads CATSEFRTGAYNEQFF. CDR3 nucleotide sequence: TGTGCCACCAGTGAATTTCGGACAGGGGCCTACAATGAGCAGTTCTTC.

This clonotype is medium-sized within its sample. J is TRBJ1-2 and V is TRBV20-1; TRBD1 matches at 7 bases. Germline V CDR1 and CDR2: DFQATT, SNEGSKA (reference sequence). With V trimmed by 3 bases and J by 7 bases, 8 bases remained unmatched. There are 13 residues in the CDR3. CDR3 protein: CSASPGGSTGYTF. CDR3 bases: TGCAGTGCTAGCCCAGGGGGGAGCACTGGCTACACCTTC.

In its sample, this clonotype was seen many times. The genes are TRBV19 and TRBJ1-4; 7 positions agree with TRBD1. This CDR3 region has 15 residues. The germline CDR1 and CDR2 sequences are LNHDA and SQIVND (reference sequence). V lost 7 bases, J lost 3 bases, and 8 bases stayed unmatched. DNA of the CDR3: TGTGCCAGTATCGCAAACAGGGGCTCTAATGAAAAACTGTTTTTT. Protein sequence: CASIANRGSNEKLFF.